Listed below are T cell receptor beta chains from one sample, sequenced in a study of beta chain features in type 1 diabetes. This table comes from immunoSEQ multiplex PCR, and its TCRdb copy is limited to in-frame clones, with some not included. The data show about 650,000 clones, over 10% seen once. The material sequenced was naive CD4+ T cells from blood. These receptors originate from a young man with type 1 diabetes. The CDR3 runs from the conserved cysteine through the conserved F or W.

V gene: TRBV7-2; J gene: TRBJ2-1; CDR3 protein: CASSLVGLAGGVDNEQFF
V gene: TRBV7-9; J gene: TRBJ2-7; CDR3 protein: CASSYGQGRTYEQYF
V gene: TRBV7-2; J gene: TRBJ2-7; CDR3 protein: CASSSRLTNEQYF
V gene: TRBV5-1; J gene: TRBJ2-7; CDR3 protein: CASSSSTGNPSAQYF
V gene: TRBV11-1; J gene: TRBJ2-7; CDR3 protein: CASSLGRGHYEQYF
V gene: TRBV7-9; J gene: TRBJ2-5; CDR3 protein: CASSSTGRSLETQYF
V gene: TRBV7-2; J gene: TRBJ2-1; CDR3 protein: CASSPQLNEQFF
V gene: TRBV29-1; J gene: TRBJ2-5; CDR3 protein: CSSGTNQETQYF
V gene: TRBV6-6; J gene: TRBJ1-6; CDR3 protein: CASSPEMGLNSPLHF
V gene: TRBV7-2; J gene: TRBJ2-7; CDR3 protein: CASSPPAGSITYEQYF
V gene: TRBV7-8; J gene: TRBJ2-1; CDR3 protein: CASSLTSKRANFYNEQFF
V gene: TRBV30; J gene: TRBJ1-5; CDR3 protein: CAWSEGSSNQPQHF
V gene: TRBV7-2; J gene: TRBJ1-6; CDR3 protein: CASSLVPWGSDSPLHF
V gene: TRBV7-2; J gene: TRBJ2-3; CDR3 protein: CASSDTDTQYF
V gene: TRBV2; J gene: TRBJ2-4; CDR3 protein: CASRDPTGNIQYF
V gene: TRBV28; J gene: TRBJ1-1; CDR3 protein: CASLESLDGYTEAFF
V gene: TRBV18; J gene: TRBJ2-1; CDR3 protein: CASSPPAIYRQFF
V gene: TRBV25-1; J gene: TRBJ2-7; CDR3 protein: CASSDPGTGGFYEQYF
V gene: TRBV19; J gene: TRBJ2-6; CDR3 protein: CASSGTDSGANVLTF
V gene: TRBV28; J gene: TRBJ2-5; CDR3 protein: CASTVIGQGDGETQYF
V gene: TRBV6-5; J gene: TRBJ2-5; CDR3 protein: CASSYSSGRGETQYF
V gene: TRBV7-2; J gene: TRBJ1-5; CDR3 protein: CASSLGAAVSRPQHF
V gene: TRBV15; J gene: TRBJ2-6; CDR3 protein: CATSRALSGANVLTF
V gene: TRBV7-2; J gene: TRBJ2-7; CDR3 protein: CASSTNPDSYEQYF
V gene: TRBV9; J gene: TRBJ1-6; CDR3 protein: CASSPGLDNSPLHF
V gene: TRBV30; J gene: TRBJ1-5; CDR3 protein: CAWRGQGGQPQHF
V gene: TRBV4-3; J gene: TRBJ2-3; CDR3 protein: CASSQGADTQYF
V gene: TRBV13; J gene: TRBJ2-7; CDR3 protein: CASSLSGTGGSEQYF
V gene: TRBV10-2; J gene: TRBJ1-1; CDR3 protein: CASRGQPNTEAFF
V gene: TRBV4-3; J gene: TRBJ1-2; CDR3 protein: CASSHLTGPNYGYTF
V gene: TRBV11-3; J gene: TRBJ2-7; CDR3 protein: CASSLDSGSEQYF
V gene: TRBV4-2; J gene: TRBJ1-5; CDR3 protein: CASSRTGGSSVHQPQHF
V gene: TRBV6-5; J gene: TRBJ2-2; CDR3 protein: CASSYGAGVTGELFF
V gene: TRBV18; J gene: TRBJ2-2; CDR3 protein: CASSPQEGTGELFF
V gene: TRBV7-2; J gene: TRBJ2-3; CDR3 protein: CASSFGTGGGTQYF
V gene: TRBV9; J gene: TRBJ2-5; CDR3 protein: CASSPRGGAQETQYF